One T cell receptor beta chain is described in this entry. Its antigen remains unidentified. Primers for the PCR totalled 60 Vbeta and 13 Jbeta. Only in-frame clones appear in the TCRdb table, and some are missing; sequencing was by immunoSEQ multiplex PCR. The sample contains tens of thousands of clones, around 53% of which appear only once. This entry is derived from a study of cytomegalovirus exposure and HLA in healthy donors. CDR3 size: 13 residues. Germline V gives CDR1 MNHNY, CDR2 SVGAGI (reference sequence). V shed 5 bases and J 9 bases; nucleotides not matched to a gene: 7. Study results and caveats: A later analysis reportedly found that, within productive TCRs, an Asian-associated ancestry cluster had fewer N-insertions than the mean observed across the approximately 600 donors.

V usage is TRBV6-6 and J usage is TRBJ2-1; 7 bases are a match to TRBD2. Sequences were obtained from PBMCs. This clonotype was obtained from a woman aged 40 to 55 in good health and CMV-seropositive. In DNA, the CDR3 is TGTGCCAGCAGTGGCCCGGGCGGGGGTGAGCAGTTCTTC. Translating it yields CASSGPGGGEQFF.